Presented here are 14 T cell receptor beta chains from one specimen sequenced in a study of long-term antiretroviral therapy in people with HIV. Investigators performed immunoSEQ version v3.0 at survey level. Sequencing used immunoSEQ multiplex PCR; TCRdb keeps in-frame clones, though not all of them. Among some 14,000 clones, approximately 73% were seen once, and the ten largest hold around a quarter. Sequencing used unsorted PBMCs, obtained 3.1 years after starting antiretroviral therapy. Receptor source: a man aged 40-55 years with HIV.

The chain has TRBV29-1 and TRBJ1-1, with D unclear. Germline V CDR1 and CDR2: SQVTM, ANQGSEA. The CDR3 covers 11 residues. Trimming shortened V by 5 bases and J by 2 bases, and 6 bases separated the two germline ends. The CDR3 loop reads CSVPLNTEAFF. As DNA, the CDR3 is TGCAGCGTTCCCCTAAACACTGAAGCTTTCTTT.

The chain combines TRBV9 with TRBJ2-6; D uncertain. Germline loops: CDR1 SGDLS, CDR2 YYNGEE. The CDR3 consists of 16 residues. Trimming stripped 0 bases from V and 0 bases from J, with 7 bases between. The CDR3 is CASSVVGLSGANVLTF. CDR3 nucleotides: TGTGCCAGCAGCGTAGTAGGGCTCTCTGGGGCCAACGTCCTGACTTTC.

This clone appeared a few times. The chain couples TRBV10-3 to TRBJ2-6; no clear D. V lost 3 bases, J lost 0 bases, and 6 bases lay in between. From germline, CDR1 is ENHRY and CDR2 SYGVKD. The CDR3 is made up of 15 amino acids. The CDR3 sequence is CAISELTSGANVLTF. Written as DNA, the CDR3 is TGTGCCATCAGTGAACTTACCTCTGGGGCCAACGTCCTGACTTTC.

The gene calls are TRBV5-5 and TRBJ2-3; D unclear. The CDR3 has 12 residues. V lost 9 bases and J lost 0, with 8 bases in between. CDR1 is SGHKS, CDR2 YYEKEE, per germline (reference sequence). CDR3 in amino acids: CATRRSTDTQYF. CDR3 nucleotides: TGTGCCACCAGACGTAGCACAGATACGCAGTATTTT.

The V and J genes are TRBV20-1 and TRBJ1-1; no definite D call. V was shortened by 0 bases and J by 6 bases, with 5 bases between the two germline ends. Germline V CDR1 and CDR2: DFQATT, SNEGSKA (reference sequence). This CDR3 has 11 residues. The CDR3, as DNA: TGCAGTGCTAGAGATCTCCCTGAAGCTTTCTTT. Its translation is CSARDLPEAFF.

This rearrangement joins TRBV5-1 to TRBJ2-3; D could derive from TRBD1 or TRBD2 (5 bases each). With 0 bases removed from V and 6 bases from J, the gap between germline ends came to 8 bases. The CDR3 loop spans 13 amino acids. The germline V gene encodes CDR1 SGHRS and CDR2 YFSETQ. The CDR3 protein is CASSLGDGDTQYF. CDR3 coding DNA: TGCGCCAGCAGCTTGGGGGACGGTGATACGCAGTATTTT.

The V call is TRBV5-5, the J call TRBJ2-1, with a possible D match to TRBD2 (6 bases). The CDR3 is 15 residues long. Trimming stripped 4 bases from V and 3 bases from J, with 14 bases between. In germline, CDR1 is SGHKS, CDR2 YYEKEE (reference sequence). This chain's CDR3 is CASSAPVGGYNEQFF. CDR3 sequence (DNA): TGTGCCAGCAGCGCCCCGGTGGGAGGCTACAATGAGCAGTTCTTC.

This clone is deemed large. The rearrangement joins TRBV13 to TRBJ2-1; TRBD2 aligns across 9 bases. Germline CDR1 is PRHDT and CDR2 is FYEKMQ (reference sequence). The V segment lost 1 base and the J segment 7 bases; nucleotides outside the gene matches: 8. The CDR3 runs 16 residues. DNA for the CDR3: TGTGCCAGCAGCTTAGAGGGCGGGGGGGCCAGAAATGAGCAGTTCTTC. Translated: CASSLEGGGARNEQFF.

DNA of the CDR3: TGTGCCAGCAGTGGGGACAGGAACACCGGGGAGCTGTTTTTT. Its protein is CASSGDRNTGELFF. The chain carries TRBV2 and TRBJ2-2, with 7 bases identical to TRBD1. Per the germline V gene, CDR1 is SNHLY and CDR2 is FYNNEI. V trimming: 4 bases; J trimming: 1 base; junction bases outside the gene matches: 0. This CDR3 has 14 residues.

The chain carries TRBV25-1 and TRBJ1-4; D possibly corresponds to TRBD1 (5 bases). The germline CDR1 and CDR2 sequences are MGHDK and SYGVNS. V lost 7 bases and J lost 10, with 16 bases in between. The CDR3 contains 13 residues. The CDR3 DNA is TGTGCCAGCACTCATGGGGGAGTTGGAAAACTGTTTTTT. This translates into CASTHGGVGKLFF.

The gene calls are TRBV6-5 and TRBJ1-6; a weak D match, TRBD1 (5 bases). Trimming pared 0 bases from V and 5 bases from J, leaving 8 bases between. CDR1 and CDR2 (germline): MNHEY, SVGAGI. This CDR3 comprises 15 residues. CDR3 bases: TGTGCCAGCAGTTACTCGGGCAGGGATAATTCACCCCTCCACTTT. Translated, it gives CASSYSGRDNSPLHF.

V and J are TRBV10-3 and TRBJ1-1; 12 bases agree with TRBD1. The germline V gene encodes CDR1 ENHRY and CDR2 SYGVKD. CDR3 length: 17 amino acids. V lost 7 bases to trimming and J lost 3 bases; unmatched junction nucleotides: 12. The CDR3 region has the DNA TGTGCCATCAACTCCGGGACAGGGGGCCTCGGGGACACTGAAGCTTTCTTT. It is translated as CAINSGTGGLGDTEAFF.

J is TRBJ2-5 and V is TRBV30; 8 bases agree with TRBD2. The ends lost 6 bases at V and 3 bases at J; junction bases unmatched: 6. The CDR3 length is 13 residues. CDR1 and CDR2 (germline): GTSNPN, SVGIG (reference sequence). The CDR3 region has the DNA TGTGCCTGTGCCCGGACTAGCAAAGAGACCCAGTACTTC. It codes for CACARTSKETQYF.

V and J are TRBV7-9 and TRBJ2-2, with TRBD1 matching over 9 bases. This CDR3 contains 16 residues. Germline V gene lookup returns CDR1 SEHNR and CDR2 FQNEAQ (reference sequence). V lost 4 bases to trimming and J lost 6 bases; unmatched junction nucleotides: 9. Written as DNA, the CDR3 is TGTGCCAGCAGCTCCAGCGGGACAGGGCGGCCCGGGGAGCTGTTTTTT. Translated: CASSSSGTGRPGELFF.